One sample yielded the 22 T cell receptor beta chains listed below, sequenced in a study of cytomegalovirus exposure and HLA in healthy donors. The PCR ran on 60 Vbeta and 13 Jbeta primers. The method was immunoSEQ multiplex PCR; TCRdb's version includes in-frame clones alone and lacks a portion of them. The sample holds 150,000 to 200,000 clones; about four fifths are singletons and the top ten take approximately 6%. The specimen sequenced was PBMCs. Receptors were obtained from a woman in her 30s in good health and CMV-seropositive.

The chain recombines TRBV18 with TRBJ1-3; 8 bases line up with TRBD1. Germline CDR1 reads KGHSH; CDR2 reads LQKENI. This CDR3 is 14 amino acids long. V dropped 11 bases and J dropped 5; count of bases not matched to a gene: 11. Here the CDR3 DNA reads TGTGCCGGGAGACAGGGGTTATCACGAAACACCATATATTTT. It specifies CAGRQGLSRNTIYF.

The genes are TRBV18 and TRBJ1-1; no firm D call. CDR1 and CDR2 (germline): KGHSH, LQKENI. V lost 8 bases and J lost 3, with 16 bases in between. This CDR3 region has 14 residues. In DNA form, the CDR3 reads TGTGCCAGCGCATCTACGCGTCCATACACTGAAGCTTTCTTT. Protein product: CASASTRPYTEAFF.

The chain employs TRBV18 and TRBJ2-7, with 7 bases lining up with TRBD1. The germline CDR1 and CDR2 sequences are KGHSH and LQKENI. The CDR3 runs 13 residues. Trimming at V came to 3 bases and at J to 11 bases, leaving 10 bases not matched to a gene. CDR3 in DNA: TGTGCCAGCTCACCGGGGCAGGGGGTTCGAGAGTACTTC. Amino acid sequence: CASSPGQGVREYF. Variable domain in full (rest from reference TRBV18 and TRBJ2-7): NAGVMQNPRHLVRRRGQEARLRCSPMKGHSHVYWYRQLPEEGLKFMVYLQKENIIDESGMPKERFSAEFPKEGPSILRIQQVVRGDSAAYFCASSPGQGVREYFGPGTRLTVT.

The rearrangement joins TRBV2 to TRBJ1-1, with D possibly being TRBD1 (5 bases). The germline V and J ends were trimmed by 6 bases and 5 bases, with 13 bases remaining between them. Germline loops: CDR1 SNHLY, CDR2 FYNNEI. This CDR3 comprises 13 residues. For the CDR3, the DNA is TGTGCCAGCAGAGACACCCGGGGGACTGAAGCTTTCTTT. Its protein product is CASRDTRGTEAFF.

J is TRBJ1-5 and V is TRBV7-9; 11 positions match TRBD1. The germline gives CDR1 SEHNR, CDR2 FQNEAQ (reference sequence). The CDR3 has 15 residues. V lost 6 bases and J lost 4; bases outside the gene matches: 5. The CDR3 DNA follows: TGTGCCAGCAGTCCGGGACAGGGGGGAAATCAGCCCCAGCATTTT. Its translation is CASSPGQGGNQPQHF.

The V call is TRBV5-1, the J call TRBJ1-1, with 8 nucleotides matching TRBD1. Trimming took 4 bases from V and 8 from J; bases not matched to a gene: 4. The CDR3 consists of 12 residues. Germline V gene sequence: CDR1 SGHRS, CDR2 YFSETQ. The CDR3 is CASSPGGSEAFF. CDR3 DNA sequence: TGCGCCAGCAGCCCAGGGGGCTCGGAAGCTTTCTTT.

This clone was counted once. V usage is TRBV28 and J usage is TRBJ2-3; D is possibly TRBD2 (5 bases). Germline V gives CDR1 MDHEN, CDR2 SYDVKM. The V and J ends lost 7 bases and 4 bases respectively, with 15 bases between them. The CDR3 has 14 residues. The CDR3 loop reads CASTRGLMADTQYF. Written as DNA, the CDR3 is TGTGCCAGCACCCGCGGGCTTATGGCAGATACGCAGTATTTT.

V usage is TRBV6-5 and J usage is TRBJ1-2; 9 bases fit TRBD1. J lost 4 bases, V lost 7 bases, and 10 bases had no gene match. CDR3 length: 15 residues. Germline V gives CDR1 MNHEY, CDR2 SVGAGI. The DNA for the CDR3 is TGTGCCAGCAAACAATCGGGACAGGGCATCTATGGCTACACCTTC. It codes for CASKQSGQGIYGYTF.

DNA of the CDR3: TGTGCCAGCACCCCCCCCAGGGTTAATGAGCAGTTCTTC. This translates into CASTPPRVNEQFF. The chain couples TRBV13 to TRBJ2-1; D is possibly TRBD1 (5 bases). Between the trimmed V and J ends, which lost 7 bases and 7 bases, there was a span of 14 bases. CDR1 and CDR2 from the germline V gene are PRHDT and FYEKMQ (reference sequence). The CDR3 has 13 amino acids.

The chain joins TRBV5-6 to TRBJ1-2; the D is unclear. Germline CDR1 is SGHDT and CDR2 is YYEEEE. The CDR3 runs 12 residues. V was shortened by 4 bases and J by 8 bases, with 12 bases between the two germline ends. The CDR3 region has the DNA TGTGCCAGCAGCGACGGGGTTTCGGGCTACACCTTC. Translated, it gives CASSDGVSGYTF.

The chain employs TRBV7-9 and TRBJ2-1; 9 bases line up with TRBD2. The CDR3 is 14 amino acids. Losses at the gene ends were 5 bases for V and 8 bases for J; bases not matched to a gene: 7. The germline gives CDR1 SEHNR, CDR2 FQNEAQ (reference sequence). The CDR3 DNA sequence: TGTGCCAGCAGCCACGGGACTAGCACCGATGAGCAGTTCTTC. This encodes CASSHGTSTDEQFF.

V usage is TRBV19 and J usage is TRBJ1-5, with TRBD1 as a possible D gene (5 bases). Germline assignment: CDR1 LNHDA and CDR2 SQIVND (reference sequence). V shed 3 bases and J shed 3 bases, with 15 bases lying between them. There are 16 residues in the CDR3. CDR3 sequence reads: CASSIGGLGANQPQHF. The CDR3 bases are TGTGCCAGTAGTATCGGGGGTCTGGGAGCCAATCAGCCCCAGCATTTT.

The V gene is TRBV5-6, the J gene TRBJ1-1; D possibly corresponds to TRBD1 (5 bases). V was pared by 4 bases and J by 5 bases, with 12 bases between. This CDR3 contains 13 residues. Germline V gene data show CDR1 as SGHDT and CDR2 as YYEEEE. CDR3 in amino acids: CASSHRLGTEAFF. The CDR3 nucleotides are TGTGCCAGCAGCCACAGGCTGGGTACTGAAGCTTTCTTT.

The rearrangement links TRBV27 to TRBJ2-5; D is unclear. This CDR3 spans 11 amino acids. The V end lost 7 bases, the J end lost 4 bases, and 7 bases lay between the germline ends. CDR1 MNHEY and CDR2 SMNVEV come from the germline V gene (reference sequence). Written as DNA, the CDR3 is TGTGCCAGCACTACCGGAGAGACCCAGTACTTC. Translation: CASTTGETQYF.

V gene TRBV28 combines with J gene TRBJ2-1; 7 bases map to TRBD2. The CDR3 is 17 residues long. The germline V gene encodes CDR1 MDHEN and CDR2 SYDVKM. The V and J ends lost 6 bases and 0 bases, in that order; junction bases with no gene match: 11. CDR3 in amino acids: CASRPDKASGSYNEQFF. The CDR3 bases are TGTGCCAGCAGGCCGGATAAGGCTAGCGGCTCCTACAATGAGCAGTTCTTC.

CDR3: CASSMIRDIWSEKLFF. The CDR3, as DNA: TGTGCCAGTAGTATGATCCGGGACATATGGTCCGAAAAACTGTTTTTT. The chain employs TRBV19 and TRBJ1-4, with a weak D call TRBD1 (6 bases). CDR3 length equals 16 residues. The germline V gene encodes CDR1 LNHDA and CDR2 SQIVND (reference sequence). The V gene lost 3 bases and the J gene lost 8 bases, with 19 bases spanning the gap.

This rearrangement joins TRBV6-5 to TRBJ2-3; 10 nucleotides align to TRBD2. This CDR3 contains 15 residues. V gave up 4 bases and J gave up 1 base; unmatched junction bases: 2. CDR1 is MNHEY, CDR2 SVGAGI, per germline. CDR3 residues: CASSWTSGRTDTQYF. The CDR3 bases are TGTGCCAGCAGTTGGACTAGCGGACGCACAGATACGCAGTATTTT.

V is TRBV9 and J is TRBJ1-2; 7 positions agree with TRBD1. This CDR3 comprises 13 residues. Trimming at V came to 3 bases and at J to 6 bases, leaving 5 bases not matched to a gene. The germline CDR1 and CDR2 sequences are SGDLS and YYNGEE. The CDR3 reads CASSGDSHNGYTF. As DNA, the CDR3 is TGTGCCAGCAGCGGGGACAGTCATAATGGCTACACCTTC. Full variable domain (missing parts from reference TRBV9 and TRBJ1-2): DSGVTQTPKHLITATGQRVTLRCSPRSGDLSVYWYQQSLDQGLQFLIQYYNGEERAKGNILERFSAQQFPDLHSELNLSSLELGDSALYFCASSGDSHNGYTFGSGTRLTVV.

This chain joins TRBV21-1 and TRBJ2-5; the table's D call, TRBD1, was not checked against the DNA. TRBV21-1 is a pseudogene. This CDR3 spans 14 amino acids. The CDR3 protein is CASSKGGGTETQYF. The CDR3 region has the DNA TGTGCCAGCAGCAAAGGAGGGGGTACAGAGACCCAGTACTTC.

This clone appeared a single time. The chain combines TRBV28 with TRBJ2-3; maybe TRBD2 (5 bases). This CDR3 has 16 amino acids. The germline gives CDR1 MDHEN, CDR2 SYDVKM. With 5 bases removed from V and 1 base from J, the gap between germline ends came to 16 bases. CDR3 amino acids: CASSMTQLRGTDTQYF. The CDR3, as DNA: TGTGCCAGCAGTATGACCCAGTTGAGGGGCACAGATACGCAGTATTTT.

The table lists this clone with a count of one. The chain employs TRBV5-1 and TRBJ2-7; perhaps TRBD1 as D (5 bases). The CDR3 sequence is 14 residues long. CDR1 SGHRS and CDR2 YFSETQ come from the germline V gene. V lost 0 bases and J lost 3, with 10 bases in between. In DNA, the CDR3 is TGCGCCAGCAGCTTGGGGGGCTTGAACTACGAGCAGTACTTC. Its protein is CASSLGGLNYEQYF.

This chain uses TRBV7-3 with TRBJ2-2, with a tentative D call TRBD1 (6 bases). V shed 4 bases and J shed 4 bases, with 13 bases lying between them. This CDR3 is built from 15 residues. Germline CDR1 reads SGHTA; CDR2 reads FQGTGA. The CDR3 region has the DNA TGTGCCAGCAGCTCCAGGGGTACCCGCACCGGGGAGCTGTTTTTT. Translating it yields CASSSRGTRTGELFF.